This T cell receptor beta chain is drawn from a study of blood T cell repertoires in COVID-19 (dated by TCRdb to 2020 to 2021). Looking at the study overall: The collaborator samples originated in the United States, Italy and Spain and spanned the acute and convalescent phases of COVID-19. The prospective study material was composed of cDNA or gDNA derived from T cells, B-cell-depleted T cells, or PBMCs. The dataset comprised deeply sampled blood TCRbeta repertoires from subjects exposed to, actively infected with, or recovered from COVID-19. The repertoires were released in a freely available public database meant as a resource for research on the immune response to SARS-CoV-2. The samples were drawn from two sources: the first 160 participants of the ongoing ImmuneRACE study, and 950 to 1,500 subjects contributed by 6 global collaborators. The sample metadata nearly always contained a de-identified subject ID, COVID-19 status, age in years and sex. Where available, HLA class I and class II types were taken from metadata supplied by the sample provider and were not determined by assay-based typing. Paper-wide results and their limitations: The amount of clinical and demographic metadata varied by source and participant and was provided uncurated.

TCRbeta CDR3 regions were amplified from genomic DNA by means of the immunoSEQ Assay, a bias-controlled multiplex PCR. As for the authors' bioinformatics: Within the assay, amplification of reference gene primers was used to estimate how many nucleated cells each sample contained. To quantify the absolute abundance of each unique TCRbeta CDR3 rearrangement, sequence reads were collapsed and filtered. For each sample, productive Simpson clonality was calculated by taking the square root of Simpson's diversity index across productive rearrangements. Here the immuneACCESS table is served through TCRdb, limited to in-frame sequences with V and J called. Missing clones are a known gap in these copies; in checked studies unresolved V genes cover under half, and the rest lacks a known reason. D and trimming were read from the DNA, whereas the V and J calls and clone size are those reported in that table. This sample has a few hundred thousand clones in its table, and around 86% of those were observed once. Around 5.1% of the sample is taken by the ten largest.

In the case of this clone: The antigen it recognizes is unknown. Base qualities are not at hand, and no much larger clone is one base apart.

In the prospective study, participants were about 18 to 89 years old, resided in fewer than 25 geographic areas of the United States, and were enrolled through a virtual design. Cohort assignment in the prospective study relied on participant-reported clinical history from a screening survey and a study questionnaire. For ImmuneRACE Cohort 3, a participant was defined as recovered based on two consecutive negative NP/OP PCR tests, clearance by a healthcare professional, or resolution of symptoms. Mobile phlebotomists in the prospective study collected whole blood, serum and a nasopharyngeal or oropharyngeal swab from every participant. Participants in the prospective study had the option to provide additional blood draws and questionnaires over a roughly 2-month period. Before DNA extraction, blood samples from the prospective study were shipped at room temperature or frozen. This receptor was obtained from a woman aged 45 to 65 who had recovered from COVID-19. Sequencing used PBMCs or T cells enriched from blood (not recorded which).

Read as DNA, the sequence is TGTGCCAGCAGCTTAAAGGACAGTTCGAACACTGAAGCTTTCTTT. Its translation is CASSLKDSSNTEAFF. Recombination connected TRBV11-2 to TRBJ1-1; the D gene is perhaps TRBD1, from 6 matching bases. V drops 2 bases and J drops 1 base, leaving 11 bases in between. CDR1 and CDR2 (SGHAT, FQNNGV) derive from the germline V gene. The cysteine opens and the phenylalanine closes a CDR3 of 15 amino acids. The CDR3 DNA has 45 bases and is translated from base 1.